This TCR beta chain was captured by sequencing in a study of T cell repertoires in cytomegalovirus infection. Study in general: It was the public TCR beta signatures that indicated both CMV infection and matching HLA type.

From the reads, TCRdb called clonotypes with MiXCR, one entry per CDR3 protein. This sample has hundreds of thousands of distinct CDR3 sequences, with roughly 26% found just once. V shed 4 bases, J shed 4 bases, and the junction held 7 bases outside the gene matches. Germline CDR1 SGHTA, CDR2 FQGTGA. The CDR3 runs 16 residues. The sample holds a few counts of this clonotype. The rearrangement uses TRBV7-3 and TRBJ2-2, with 9 bases fitting TRBD1. The sequencing input was CD8+ T cells from PBMCs. The source of this sequence is a human donor in good health (CMV status not recorded). Some clones in this sample may be carry-over from other donors' samples. The DNA of the CDR3 is TGTGCCAGCAGCTCGCCGGGACAGGGCCTCACCGGGGAGCTGTTTTTT. This encodes CASSSPGQGLTGELFF.